This TCR beta chain was sequenced in a study of cytomegalovirus exposure and HLA in healthy donors. PCR primers comprised 60 Vbeta and 13 Jbeta primers. How the authors handled the data: In a later analysis, of around 80 million unique beta chains, roughly 9.9 million appeared in at least two donors. Data came from immunoSEQ multiplex PCR; TCRdb stores just in-frame clones and leaves some out. Clonal size and the V and J genes are those of that table, whereas D and trimming came from the DNA. The data contain about 210,000 clones, around 80% of them singletons. Donors sampled were nominally healthy, though unrecorded immune exposures were likely. Per germline, CDR1 SGHDN and CDR2 FVKESK. Trimming at V came to 5 bases and at J to 3 bases, leaving 13 bases not matched to a gene. This CDR3 region has 16 residues.

The chain employs TRBV14 and TRBJ2-7; 7 bases align to TRBD1. This sequence originates from a boy between 5 and 17 years old in good health and CMV-seronegative. The sequencing input was PBMCs. The DNA of the CDR3 is TGTGCCAGCAGCGGAAGGCTACAGGGGTCAATCTACGAGCAGTACTTC. Its translation: CASSGRLQGSIYEQYF. The full variable domain, in which reference TRBV14 and TRBJ2-7 provide the parts outside the CDR3, is EAGVTQFPSHSVIEKGQTVTLRCDPISGHDNLYWYRRVMGKEIKFLLHFVKESKQDESGMPNNRFLAERTGGTYSTLKVQPAELEDSGVYFCASSGRLQGSIYEQYFGPGTRLTVT.